The entry that follows covers one T cell receptor beta chain sequence. Ten or more counts support this clone. The antigen it binds to is not known. Read coverage stops 3 residues before the CDR3 terminus; the germline J gene supplies the remainder. For sequencing, equivalent amounts of genomic DNA were input from CVID and control samples. For every sample, a 60 bp segment covering the rearranged TCRbeta CDR3 region was amplified and then sequenced. The immunoSEQ assay, a bias-corrected multiplex PCR combined with high-throughput sequencing, was used for TCRbeta amplification. The published analysis was carried out like this. Every unique nucleotide sequence counted as a clone and was annotated with V, D and J genes, copy number and frequency. Sequences were labeled productive if in frame, and non-productive if out of frame or containing stop codons. Clonality was calculated from Shannon's entropy as previously described. Mean CDR3 Kyte-Doolittle hydropathy was derived from the predicted amino acid sequences of productive clones. Using the R hclust function, scaled V gene usage was clustered hierarchically with Manhattan distance and complete linkage. Sharing of clones by CDR3 amino acid sequence was evaluated by resampling 12 repertoires per group over 100 rounds. The repertoires were searched for about 70 published EBV-specific TCRbeta sequences and 245 published CMV-specific TCRbeta sequences. A couple of CVID samples yielding fewer than 10,000 sequences were excluded from analysis, leaving approximately 40 CVID repertoires. What TCRdb holds here is the immuneACCESS table cut down to in-frame rearrangements. Part of the clones is not present; checked against another copy, under half of the missing clones reflect an unresolved V gene, and the others are unexplained. V, J and clone size were drawn from that table, and D and trimming were deduced from the DNA. For this sample, roughly 40,000 clones are listed, none of them singletons. Over 1.1% of the sample lies in the top ten.

A distance of 12 bases separates the germline ends of V and J, which lose 0 bases and 2 bases respectively. In the germline V gene, CDR1 corresponds to SGHRS and CDR2 to YFSETQ. Its CDR3 holds 15 amino acids, cysteine through phenylalanine. The CDR3 was read in part: 36 bases, with the frame set at base 1. This sample is drawn from a study of T cell clonality in common variable immunodeficiency (dated by TCRdb to about 2015). Results and caveats for the whole study, not just this receptor: TCRbeta clonality was higher in CVID subjects than in healthy controls (t-test p = 0.018), and the increase was most characteristic of about a third of subjects. Even though DNA input was equal, the average per sample came to 65,000 to 85,000 unique sequences for controls compared with around 32,000 for CVID samples. CVID TCRbeta sequences reportedly showed fewer deletions and N-nucleotide insertions and lacked highly modified clones with 13 or more V deletions. Correlations between repertoire features and clinical complications were limited by patient heterogeneity within the CVID cohort. According to the authors, figuring out what caused the increased clonality in CVID would require sequencing the repertoires of T cell subpopulations. Healthy controls shared more TCRbeta clones with each other than CVID subjects shared among themselves (p < 0.0001).

Both CVID patients and healthy controls were predominantly of Caucasian heritage. Heparinized peripheral whole blood samples of about 5 to 8.5 ml were obtained from each donor. Genomic DNA from adults with common variable immune deficiency (CVID) and from healthy adult controls was used to sequence TCRbeta CDR3 repertoires. A total of some 22 healthy adult volunteers (roughly twelve female and approximately ten male; age range about 23 to 75 years, mean age around 35) were included in the control group. Diluted blood was subjected to density centrifugation over Hypaque 1077 or Ficoll-Paque for isolation of peripheral blood mononuclear cells. Unsorted mononuclear cells served as the source of genomic DNA, which was extracted either by Qiagen column purification or by a centrifugation-based method.

This sequence originates from a person aged 18-70 years in good health. The specimen was peripheral blood mononuclear cells. Rearrangement joined TRBV5-1 to TRBJ2-7, with TRBD1 as a weak D call on 5 bases. CDR3 region: CASSLGGASPYEQYF. The part of the CDR3 DNA that was read is TGCGCCAGCAGCTTGGGTGGGGCCTCTCCCTACGAG. Here the CDR3 is joined to the reference TRBV5-1 and TRBJ2-7 genes, and the full variable domain is: KAGVTQTPRYLIKTRGQQVTLSCSPISGHRSVSWYQQTPGQGLQFLFEYFSETQRNKGNFPGRFSGRQFSNSRSEMNVSTLELGDSALYLCASSLGGASPYEQYFGPGTRLTVT.